Listed here are 26 T cell receptor beta chains from one sample, sequenced in a study of beta chain features in type 1 diabetes. Expressed TCRB transcripts were sequenced because the isolated RNA had all been reverse transcribed beforehand. Some clones are missing from TCRdb's copy, which holds only in-frame ones; the method was immunoSEQ multiplex PCR. Of approximately 170,000 clones in the sample, 9% to 10% were seen once. The sequencing input was central memory CD4+ T cells from blood. These receptors were obtained from a woman in her late teens or twenties in good health.

This clone turned up a few times. The chain recombines TRBV6-6 with TRBJ2-7; D is unclear. The germline CDR1 and CDR2 sequences are MNHNY and SVGAGI (reference sequence). The CDR3 runs to 13 residues. V lost 7 bases to trimming and J lost 3 bases, with 13 bases between them. The CDR3 loop reads CASTEPPGYEQYF. CDR3 sequence (DNA): TGTGCCAGCACGGAGCCACCCGGCTACGAGCAGTACTTC.

The J gene is TRBJ2-1, the V gene TRBV7-9, with 9 positions matching TRBD1. V lost 5 bases to trimming and J lost 6 bases; unmatched junction nucleotides: 14. The germline gives CDR1 SEHNR, CDR2 FQNEAQ (reference sequence). The CDR3 contains 17 residues. CDR3 sequence (DNA): TGTGCCAGCAGCATCGGCTCAGACAGGGGGAAGACCAATGAGCAGTTCTTC. Amino acid sequence: CASSIGSDRGKTNEQFF.

The rearrangement links TRBV2 to TRBJ1-1, with TRBD1 matching over 10 bases. Per the germline V gene, CDR1 is SNHLY and CDR2 is FYNNEI. The CDR3 sequence is 16 residues long. V was pared by 3 bases and J by 0 bases, with 4 bases of the junction left unmatched. DNA for the CDR3: TGTGCCAGCAGTGAGGGGACAGGGGCGATGAACACTGAAGCTTTCTTT. This sequence encodes CASSEGTGAMNTEAFF. Drawing the rest from reference TRBV2 and TRBJ1-1, the complete variable domain is EPEVTQTPSHQVTQMGQEVILRCVPISNHLYFYWYRQILGQKVEFLVSFYNNEISEKSEIFDDQFSVERPDGSNFTLKIRSTKLEDSAMYFCASSEGTGAMNTEAFFGQGTRLTVV.

This clone has more than one count but fewer than ten. The chain joins TRBV4-2 to TRBJ2-7; TRBD1 matches 7 bases. Germline V gene sequence: CDR1 LGHNA, CDR2 YNFKEQ. V gave up 1 base and J gave up 3 bases; unmatched junction bases: 6. The CDR3 extends over 15 amino acids. The CDR3 region has the DNA TGTGCCAGCAGCCAAGGGGACAGCCGCCGCTACGAGCAGTACTTC. This codes for CASSQGDSRRYEQYF.

This clone was detected only a few times. The rearrangement uses TRBV5-6 and TRBJ2-3; 9 bases line up with TRBD2. From germline, CDR1 is SGHDT and CDR2 YYEEEE. V dropped 0 bases and J dropped 9; count of bases not matched to a gene: 8. CDR3 length: 15 amino acids. This chain's CDR3 is CASSLVAGGPNTQYF. CDR3 bases: TGTGCCAGCAGCTTGGTGGCGGGGGGGCCGAACACGCAGTATTTT.

The gene calls are TRBV30 and TRBJ2-5, with D perhaps matching TRBD1 (5 bases). This CDR3 comprises 13 residues. The germline V gene has CDR1 GTSNPN and CDR2 SVGIG (reference sequence). V shed 0 bases and J shed 5 bases, with 10 bases lying between them. For the CDR3, the DNA is TGTGCCTGGAGTGTTCTAGGGGTGGAGACCCAGTACTTC. This codes for CAWSVLGVETQYF.

V and J are TRBV4-3 and TRBJ2-3, with 9 bases that match TRBD2. The CDR3 spans 15 residues. Germline CDR1 LGHNA, CDR2 YSLEER. V was pared by 0 bases and J by 4 bases, with 2 bases of the junction left unmatched. The CDR3, as DNA: TGCGCCAGCAGCCAAGATGCGGGGGGGTCAGATACGCAGTATTTT. It encodes CASSQDAGGSDTQYF.

This CDR3 reads CAWRRSGVEKLFF. As DNA, the CDR3 is TGTGCCTGGAGAAGGTCGGGGGTTGAAAAACTGTTTTTT. This chain links TRBV30 with TRBJ1-4, with a tentative D call TRBD1 (5 bases). The V end lost 3 bases, the J end lost 7 bases, and 12 bases lay between the germline ends. In germline, CDR1 is GTSNPN, CDR2 SVGIG (reference sequence). CDR3 length equals 13 residues.

This clone has a handful of counts. The chain employs TRBV20-1 and TRBJ2-7; D is ambiguous. V was pared by 4 bases and J by 3 bases, with 7 bases between. This CDR3 comprises 11 residues. Germline CDR1 DFQATT, CDR2 SNEGSKA (reference sequence). For the CDR3, the DNA is TGCAGTGCTATAGCTAGCTACGAGCAGTACTTC. As protein: CSAIASYEQYF.

The chain has TRBV6-1 and TRBJ2-7; the D gene is possibly TRBD1 (6 bases). CDR3 length equals 13 residues. CDR1 and CDR2 (germline): MNHNS, SASEGT. V was pared by 1 base and J by 12 bases, with 16 bases between. CDR3 nucleotides: TGTGCCAGCAGTGAAGGGCTAAGGGGGTTTACGTACTTC. Translation gives CASSEGLRGFTYF.

This clone was found a few times. The CDR3, as DNA: TGTGCCAGCAGCATCCGAAACTTAGCGGGAGGGATTGTCTACGAGCAGTACTTC. It encodes CASSIRNLAGGIVYEQYF. The chain joins TRBV21-1 to TRBJ2-7; the tabulated D call, TRBD2, remains unverified against the DNA. TRBV21-1 is tagged as a pseudogene. The CDR3 has 18 amino acids.

This CDR3 reads CAISGGETQYF. CDR3 in DNA: TGTGCCATCAGTGGAGGAGAGACCCAGTACTTC. The chain combines TRBV10-3 with TRBJ2-5; the D is unclear. CDR1 is ENHRY and CDR2 is SYGVKD in the germline V gene. This CDR3 is built from 11 residues. Trimming took 4 bases from V and 4 from J, leaving 4 bases between them.

This clone came up a few times. The CDR3 protein is CATSFSGLLTGELFF. The CDR3 DNA reads TGTGCCACCAGCTTCTCGGGACTTCTCACCGGGGAGCTGTTTTTT. The chain has TRBV15 and TRBJ2-2; tentatively, D is TRBD2 (6 bases). The CDR3 extends over 15 amino acids. V was clipped by 5 bases and J by 4 bases, with 14 bases between them. Germline CDR1 reads LNHNV; CDR2 reads YYDKDF (reference sequence).

This clone was detected only a few times. The CDR3 DNA reads as TGTGCCAGCAGCACAAACAGGGGGGGTGGCTACACCTTC. This translates into CASSTNRGGGYTF. This rearrangement joins TRBV7-3 to TRBJ1-2; TRBD1 aligns across 8 bases. The CDR3 sequence is 13 residues long. CDR1 is SGHTA and CDR2 is FQGTGA in the germline V gene. After removal of 5 bases from V and 7 bases from J, the junction contained 6 bases not matched to a gene.

The chain carries TRBV18 and TRBJ2-7; perhaps TRBD1 as D (5 bases). V lost 5 bases to trimming and J lost 0 bases, with 11 bases between them. The V gene's germline CDR1 is KGHSH and CDR2 LQKENI. The CDR3 sequence is 14 residues long. This CDR3 is CASSKGQNSYEQYF. The DNA of the CDR3 is TGTGCCAGCTCAAAAGGACAAAACTCCTACGAGCAGTACTTC. Full variable domain (remainder filled in from reference TRBV18 and TRBJ2-7): NAGVMQNPRHLVRRRGQEARLRCSPMKGHSHVYWYRQLPEEGLKFMVYLQKENIIDESGMPKERFSAEFPKEGPSILRIQQVVRGDSAAYFCASSKGQNSYEQYFGPGTRLTVT.

V usage is TRBV30 and J usage is TRBJ1-2, with D possibly matching TRBD1 (6 bases). Trimming shortened V by 8 bases and J by 4 bases, and 17 bases separated the two germline ends. In germline, CDR1 is GTSNPN, CDR2 SVGIG (reference sequence). The CDR3 is 13 amino acids. CDR3 in amino acids: CAGSLQGPYGYTF. The CDR3 DNA is TGTGCCGGCAGTTTACAGGGTCCCTATGGCTACACCTTC. Full variable domain (missing parts from reference TRBV30 and TRBJ1-2): SQTIHQWPATLVQPVGSPLSLECTVEGTSNPNLYWYRQAAGRGLQLLFYSVGIGQISSEVPQNLSASRPQDRQFILSSKKLLLSDSGFYLCAGSLQGPYGYTFGSGTRLTVV.

This clone was picked up a small number of times. The genes are TRBV30 and TRBJ1-4, with 8 bases aligning to TRBD1. This CDR3 comprises 13 residues. V lost 4 bases to trimming and J lost 8 bases; unmatched junction nucleotides: 6. Germline loops: CDR1 GTSNPN, CDR2 SVGIG (reference sequence). The CDR3: CAWNQGAVEKLFF. The CDR3 DNA sequence: TGTGCCTGGAATCAGGGGGCGGTCGAAAAACTGTTTTTT.

The chain links TRBV18 to TRBJ2-3, with a weak D call TRBD2 (6 bases). The V and J ends lost 2 bases and 2 bases respectively, with 11 bases between them. In germline, CDR1 is KGHSH, CDR2 LQKENI. The CDR3 is 15 amino acids. The CDR3 nucleotides read TGTGCCAGCTCACCAATAAGCGGGCACACAGATACGCAGTATTTT. Its translation: CASSPISGHTDTQYF.

This clone was seen only a few times. Other DNA sequences in this sample translate to the same CDR3. The chain joins TRBV15 to TRBJ2-1; a weak D match, TRBD2 (6 bases). CDR1 and CDR2 from the germline V gene are LNHNV and YYDKDF (reference sequence). Trimming removed 3 bases at V and 6 bases at J, with 9 bases between. The CDR3 sequence is 13 residues long. In DNA, the CDR3 is TGTGCCACCAGCAGGGGGGGTGCCAATGAGCAGTTCTTC. The encoded protein is CATSRGGANEQFF. Together with reference TRBV15 and TRBJ2-1, the CDR3 gives the full variable domain: DAMVIQNPRYQVTQFGKPVTLSCSQTLNHNVMYWYQQKSSQAPKLLFHYYDKDFNNEADTPDNFQSRRPNTSFCFLDIRSPGLGDTAMYLCATSRGGANEQFFGPGTRLTVL.

Only a few counts were recorded for this clone. J is TRBJ1-4 and V is TRBV18; TRBD1 is a possible D gene (5 bases). The length of the CDR3 is 13 residues. From germline, CDR1 is KGHSH and CDR2 LQKENI. Between the trimmed V and J ends, which lost 5 bases and 4 bases, there was a span of 8 bases. The CDR3: CASSRGRNEKLFF. The CDR3 coding sequence is TGTGCCAGCTCAAGGGGCCGTAATGAAAAACTGTTTTTT. Full variable domain (missing parts from reference TRBV18 and TRBJ1-4): NAGVMQNPRHLVRRRGQEARLRCSPMKGHSHVYWYRQLPEEGLKFMVYLQKENIIDESGMPKERFSAEFPKEGPSILRIQQVVRGDSAAYFCASSRGRNEKLFFGSGTQLSVL.

Notes on this clone: Germline is not matched at one junction end, which may reflect a read error. The rearrangement joins TRBV7-2 to TRBJ2-2, with 11 bases aligning to TRBD1. CDR1 SGHTA and CDR2 FQGNSA come from the germline V gene. The CDR3 has 16 amino acids. The CDR3 region has the DNA TGTGCCAGCAGCTCGGGACAGGGGGGGAACGCCGGGGAGCTGTTTTTT. It specifies CASSSGQGGNAGELFF.

The V gene is TRBV10-3, the J gene TRBJ2-7; D might be TRBD2 (6 bases). CDR3 length equals 15 residues. Germline V gene lookup returns CDR1 ENHRY and CDR2 SYGVKD. V dropped 2 bases and J dropped 4 bases, with 15 bases sitting between them. CDR3: CAISEPSGLVYEQYF. CDR3 nucleotides: TGTGCCATCAGTGAGCCGTCGGGACTTGTATACGAGCAGTACTTC.

This clone was seen more than once but under ten times. This rearrangement joins TRBV6-6 to TRBJ2-1, with 13 bases that match TRBD2. The CDR3 covers 15 residues. CDR1 and CDR2 (germline): MNHNY, SVGAGI (reference sequence). Unmatched junction bases numbered 6, after V lost 4 bases and J lost 9 bases. The CDR3 loop is CASSSGLAGVLEQFF. The CDR3 coding sequence is TGTGCCAGCAGTTCCGGACTAGCGGGAGTACTTGAGCAGTTCTTC.

J is TRBJ1-4 and V is TRBV5-1; 8 bases match TRBD1. From germline, CDR1 is SGHRS and CDR2 YFSETQ. The CDR3 is 15 amino acids. V dropped 2 bases and J dropped 4; count of bases not matched to a gene: 4. This CDR3 is CASSFQGADNEKLFF. DNA for the CDR3: TGCGCCAGCAGCTTCCAGGGGGCTGATAATGAAAAACTGTTTTTT.

This clone was found a few times. Here the CDR3 DNA reads TGTGCCAGCAGCCCGGCGGCGGACTATGGCTACACCTTC. Encoded protein: CASSPAADYGYTF. This chain uses TRBV5-4 with TRBJ1-2; D ambiguous. Germline V gene lookup returns CDR1 SGHNT and CDR2 YYREEE (reference sequence). The CDR3 spans 13 residues. V gave up 4 bases and J gave up 3 bases, with 10 bases separating them. The full variable domain, its missing parts supplied by reference TRBV5-4 and TRBJ1-2, is ETGVTQSPTHLIKTRGQQVTLRCSSQSGHNTVSWYQQALGQGPQFIFQYYREEENGRGNFPPRFSGLQFPNYSSELNVNALELDDSALYLCASSPAADYGYTFGSGTRLTVV.

This chain joins TRBV18 and TRBJ2-3; 10 bases agree with TRBD1. The CDR3 totals 14 residues. Germline CDR1 and CDR2: KGHSH and LQKENI. V shed 5 bases, J shed 3 bases, and the junction held 2 bases outside the gene matches. CDR3 amino acids: CASSTGQGTDTQYF. CDR3 nucleotides: TGTGCCAGCTCAACGGGACAGGGGACAGATACGCAGTATTTT. Supplemented by reference TRBV18 and TRBJ2-3, the full variable domain reads NAGVMQNPRHLVRRRGQEARLRCSPMKGHSHVYWYRQLPEEGLKFMVYLQKENIIDESGMPKERFSAEFPKEGPSILRIQQVVRGDSAAYFCASSTGQGTDTQYFGPGTRLTVL.